Following are 5 T cell receptor beta chains from one sample sequenced in a study of beta chain features in type 1 diabetes. Of the isolated RNA, all was reverse transcribed, and so the sequenced material was expressed TCRB transcripts. Sequenced by immunoSEQ multiplex PCR; TCRdb stores in-frame clones only, minus some. The sample carries about 210,000 clones, around 9.9% recorded once. Material: central memory CD4+ T cells from blood. These TCRs come from a man younger than 35 in good health.

This clone was observed a handful of times. CDR3 DNA: TGTGCCAGTTCCTTAGCGGGATTAACTGAGCAGTTCTTC. Its translation is CASSLAGLTEQFF. The chain uses TRBV19 and TRBJ2-1; TRBD2 aligns across 8 bases. Trimming took 8 bases from V and 9 from J; bases not matched to a gene: 9. The CDR3 has 13 amino acids. CDR1 is LNHDA, CDR2 SQIVND, per germline (reference sequence). Drawing the rest from reference TRBV19 and TRBJ2-1, the complete variable domain is DGGITQSPKYLFRKEGQNVTLSCEQNLNHDAMYWYRQDPGQGLRLIYYSQIVNDFQKGDIAEGYSVSREKKESFPLTVTSAQKNPTAFYLCASSLAGLTEQFFGPGTRLTVL.

Of note for this clone: In the same sample, other DNA sequences code for this CDR3. The CDR3 region is CASSEARGETQYF. CDR3 bases: TGTGCCAGCAGTGAGGCTAGGGGAGAGACCCAGTACTTC. The chain combines TRBV6-1 with TRBJ2-5, with D possibly being TRBD1 (5 bases). Germline V gene data show CDR1 as MNHNS and CDR2 as SASEGT. Between the trimmed V and J ends, which lost 3 bases and 4 bases, there was a span of 9 bases. This CDR3 has 13 residues.

This clone was seen more than once but under ten times. This chain uses TRBV7-2 with TRBJ2-1; D is unclear. The CDR3 sequence is 14 residues long. V shed 2 bases and J shed 7 bases, with 12 bases lying between them. Germline V gene data show CDR1 as SGHTA and CDR2 as FQGNSA. CDR3 sequence reads: CASSLKSRLNEQFF. In DNA, the CDR3 is TGTGCCAGCAGCTTAAAATCCAGGCTTAATGAGCAGTTCTTC. Full variable domain (rest looked up from reference TRBV7-2 and TRBJ2-1): GAGVSQSPSNKVTEKGKDVELRCDPISGHTALYWYRQSLGQGLEFLIYFQGNSAPDKSGLPSDRFSAERTGGSVSTLTIQRTQQEDSAVYLCASSLKSRLNEQFFGPGTRLTVL.

This clone was seen only a few times. This chain joins TRBV5-1 and TRBJ2-6; the D is unclear. Germline CDR1 SGHRS, CDR2 YFSETQ. There are 16 residues in the CDR3. V shed 0 bases and J shed 0 bases, with 7 bases lying between them. The CDR3 sequence is CASSLDPTSGANVLTF. In DNA, the CDR3 is TGCGCCAGCAGCTTGGACCCAACCTCTGGGGCCAACGTCCTGACTTTC.

This clone appeared a few times. Other DNA sequences in the same sample also yield this CDR3. The CDR3 protein is CAWSVAGGETQYF. CDR3 nucleotide sequence: TGTGCCTGGAGTGTAGCGGGAGGTGAGACCCAGTACTTC. The chain combines TRBV30 with TRBJ2-5; 9 positions agree with TRBD2. This CDR3 has 13 residues. V was pared by 0 bases and J by 5 bases, with 1 base of the junction left unmatched. Per germline, CDR1 GTSNPN and CDR2 SVGIG (reference sequence).